This T cell receptor (beta chain) was obtained from a study of blood T cells in healthy people across ages (dated by TCRdb to between 2014 and 2017). About the full investigation: In model experiments, template switching captured roughly one uniquely barcoded TCR beta cDNA molecule for every two T cells. Age-related changes in TCR beta repertoire diversity were measured in the study by deep sequencing normalized with unique cDNA molecular identifiers. Four age groups were formed from the donors: young (average about 15 years), middle-aged (approximately 39), aged (around 62) and long-lived (about 75). For two donors (one aged 18 to 30 and one aged 80 or older), the study analyzed two additional independent replicas of 1 million unique cDNA reads from the same blood draw.

The donors were roughly 39 Caucasian individuals from Russia, aged roughly 6 to 100 years, who were systemically healthy. Ten milliliters of peripheral blood were drawn from each donor into EDTA-treated Vacutainer tubes. Ficoll-Paque density-gradient centrifugation was used to isolate PBMCs, with at least 6.5 million per sample. Total RNA, at least 6 micrograms per sample, was extracted from PBMCs with Trizol reagent. The percentages of naive CD45RAhigh/CD27high T cells were determined by flow cytometry on a PBMC aliquot from every donor. This clonotype was counted a few times. Its antigen remains unidentified. Base qualities are not provided; no much larger clone lies one nucleotide away. On the study overall, not on this receptor specifically: The CMV infection status of donors was not known, potentially confounding age-related changes in expanded clonotypes. Compared with the aged group, the long-lived group had more naive CD4+ T cells, fewer expanded clones and increased TCR diversity, a pattern suggesting age selection. Bulk unsorted PBMC profiling prevented conclusive comparison of naive and antigen-experienced compartments. Total diversity estimates from one million sequenced T cells were considered lower bounds and underestimates. As age increased, observed TCR beta diversity per million T cells dropped in a roughly linear way, and a significant reduction was already evident by age about 36. There was a strong correlation between observed TCR beta diversity and the percentage of naive T cells measured by flow cytometry.

Library construction relied on 5' RACE. For sequencing, an Illumina HiSeq 2500 was employed. The second PCR ran for roughly 7 to 12 cycles and used a J-beta primer mix along with a sample-barcoded 5' primer. A unique molecular identifier was introduced onto each TCR beta cDNA molecule by a template-switch 5' adaptor carrying 12 random nucleotides. Each sample yielded at least 3 million CDR3-containing paired-end reads. All of the RNA was converted into first-strand cDNA using the Mint cDNA synthesis kit, with a TRBC-specific oligonucleotide serving as the primer. Following uracil-DNA glycosylase treatment, all cDNA underwent a first 18-cycle PCR with the universal primers M1SS and BC2_uni_R. Regarding the original processing steps: Normalization of each sample was performed by random selection of 1 million high-quality reads, each carrying a distinct molecular identifier. Instead of being binned into consensus sequences, reads with shared molecular identifiers were discarded. MiTCR, run with a Q25 quality threshold and the strictest error-elimination algorithm, handled CDR3 identification, clonotype clustering and error correction. Lower-bound total TCR beta diversity was estimated with a nonparametric unseen species model using Euler transformation. The public reads were quality trimmed at Q25 with fastp and then assembled into clones with MiXCR by TCRdb, keeping productive beta chains. Every distinct CDR3 protein forms one entry, paired with its most common genes and DNA. The V and J calls come from TCRdb's annotation, not from the publication. Recorded for this sample are some 930,000 distinct CDR3 sequences; 25% to 30% of them occurred a single time. More than 8.5% of the sample comes from the top ten.

Its CDR3 holds 17 amino acids, cysteine through phenylalanine. Left in the record is the CDR3 DNA by itself, 51 bases read in frame from the first base. V lost 2 bases and J lost 0 bases; the stretch between them is 14 bases long. From the germline V gene, CDR1 is KGHSH and CDR2 is LQKENI. This same sample was also part of a study on T cells of mothers and their children. As the second publication notes: The donors were nine systemically healthy Caucasian individuals, made up of three mothers and their six children. cDNA synthesis consumed the entire amount of extracted RNA, loaded at approximately 1.5 ug RNA in each 15 ul reaction. In the second PCR, sample barcodes and 2-4 random nucleotides were introduced via the M1S primer. More than 8 million TCR beta CDR3 reads were obtained from each mother, and about 3 million reads were obtained from each child. Thymic selection similarly shapes TCR recombination output in related and unrelated pairs, with minor effect from inherited differences. Normalized repertoire overlap was always slightly but never significantly higher in related than unrelated mother-child pairs. Persistent microchimeric T cell clones were not detected, at a sensitivity of around 95 clones per million clonotypes. The study used deep NGS to compare TCR beta repertoires of mothers and children, seeking features distinguishing related mother-child pairs from unrelated individuals. The mean age was roughly 44 +/- 4 years for the mothers and around 10 +/- 4 years for the children. After adapter ligation was performed with NEBNext reagents, the libraries were sequenced on an Illumina HiSeq 2000 with 100+100 nt paired-end reads. To prevent cross-contamination, the mother and child libraries were prepared a month apart and were sequenced in separate runs. For each donor, somewhere between about 450,000 and 2,000,000 distinct TCR beta clonotypes were identified. Naive TCR beta clonotypes were estimated from low-frequency clonotypes matched to each donor's FACS-determined naive share, without sorting.

Rearrangement joined TRBV18 to TRBJ1-5; D gene: possibly TRBD1, on 5 matching bases. This sequence was found in a woman aged 40 to 50 in good health. The material sequenced was blood. The CDR3 protein is CASSPYERGNSNQPQHF. In nucleotide form, the sequence is TGTGCCAGCTCACCATACGAGAGGGGAAATAGCAATCAGCCCCAGCATTTT.